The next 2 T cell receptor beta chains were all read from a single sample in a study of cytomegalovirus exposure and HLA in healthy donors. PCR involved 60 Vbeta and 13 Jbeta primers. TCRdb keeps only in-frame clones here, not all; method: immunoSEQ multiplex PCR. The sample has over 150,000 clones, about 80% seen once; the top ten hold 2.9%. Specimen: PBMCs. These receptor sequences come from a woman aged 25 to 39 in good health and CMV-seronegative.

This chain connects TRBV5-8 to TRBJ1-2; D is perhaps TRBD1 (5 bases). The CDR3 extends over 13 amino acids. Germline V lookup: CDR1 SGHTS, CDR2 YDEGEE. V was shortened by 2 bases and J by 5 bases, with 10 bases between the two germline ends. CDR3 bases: TGTGCCAGCAGCTTACAGGCCCGGTATGGCTACACCTTC. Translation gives CASSLQARYGYTF. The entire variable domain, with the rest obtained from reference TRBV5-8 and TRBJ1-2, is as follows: EAGVTQSPTHLIKTRGQQATLRCSPISGHTSVYWYQQALGLGLQFLLWYDEGEERNRGNFPPRFSGRQFPNYSSELNVNALELEDSALYLCASSLQARYGYTFGSGTRLTVV.

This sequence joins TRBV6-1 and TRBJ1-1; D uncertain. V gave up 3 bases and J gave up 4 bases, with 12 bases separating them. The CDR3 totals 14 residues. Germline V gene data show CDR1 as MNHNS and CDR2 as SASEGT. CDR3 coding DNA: TGTGCCAGCAGTGATCTGGTGGCGGGCACTGAAGCTTTCTTT. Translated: CASSDLVAGTEAFF.